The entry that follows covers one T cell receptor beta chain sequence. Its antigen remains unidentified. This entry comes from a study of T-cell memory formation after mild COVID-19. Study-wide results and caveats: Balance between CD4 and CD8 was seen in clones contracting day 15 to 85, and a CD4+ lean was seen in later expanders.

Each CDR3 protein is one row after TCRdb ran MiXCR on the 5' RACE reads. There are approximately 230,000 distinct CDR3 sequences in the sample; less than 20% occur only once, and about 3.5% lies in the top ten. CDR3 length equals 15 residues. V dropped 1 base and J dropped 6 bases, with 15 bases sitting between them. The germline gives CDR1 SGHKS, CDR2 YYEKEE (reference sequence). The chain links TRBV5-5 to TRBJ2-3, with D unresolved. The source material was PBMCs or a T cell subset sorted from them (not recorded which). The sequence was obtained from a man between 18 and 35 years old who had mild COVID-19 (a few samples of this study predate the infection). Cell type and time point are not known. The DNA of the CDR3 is TGTGCCAGCAGCTTGTCGTCGGTAGCAGCCGATACGCAGTATTTT. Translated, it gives CASSLSSVAADTQYF. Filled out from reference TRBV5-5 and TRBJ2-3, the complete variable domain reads DAGVTQSPTHLIKTRGQQVTLRCSPISGHKSVSWYQQVLGQGPQFIFQYYEKEERGRGNFPDRFSARQFPNYSSELNVNALLLGDSALYLCASSLSSVAADTQYFGPGTRLTVL.